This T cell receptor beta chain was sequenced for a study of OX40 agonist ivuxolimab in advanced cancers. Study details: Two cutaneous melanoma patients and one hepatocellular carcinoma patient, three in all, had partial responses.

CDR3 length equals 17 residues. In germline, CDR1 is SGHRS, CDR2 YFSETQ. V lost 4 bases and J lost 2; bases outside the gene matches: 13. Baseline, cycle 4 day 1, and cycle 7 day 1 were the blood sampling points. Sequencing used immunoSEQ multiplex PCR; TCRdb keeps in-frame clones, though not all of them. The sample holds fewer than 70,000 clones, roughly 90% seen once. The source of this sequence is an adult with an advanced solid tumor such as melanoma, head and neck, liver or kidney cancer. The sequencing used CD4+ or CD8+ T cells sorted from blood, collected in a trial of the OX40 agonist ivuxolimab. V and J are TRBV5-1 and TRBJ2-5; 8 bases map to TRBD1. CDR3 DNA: TGCGCCAGCAGCCGGACCGGGACAGGAAAAACACAAGAGACCCAGTACTTC. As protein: CASSRTGTGKTQETQYF.